Below are 16 T cell receptor beta chains sequenced from a single sample in a study of T-cell reconstitution after alpha-beta-depleted transplantation in children. Researchers prepared the TCRbeta library using unique molecular identifiers, the study reports. TCRdb re-called the PCR reads with MiXCR, one entry per CDR3 protein. The sample includes more than 400,000 distinct CDR3 sequences, roughly an eighth of them seen just once. Material: PBMCs, mostly from graft donor cells, obtained 180 days after TCRalphabeta/CD19-depleted stem cell transplant. The receptors were sampled from a female patient aged 2 to 10 who had a stem cell transplant for aplastic anemia, so the T cells may come from the graft donor.

The chain has TRBV18 and TRBJ2-5, with D unclear. V dropped 3 bases and J dropped 4 bases, with 9 bases sitting between them. Germline values: CDR1 KGHSH, CDR2 LQKENI. The CDR3 has 13 amino acids. In DNA, the CDR3 is TGTGCCAGCTCACCTCTAAGGGCAGAGACCCAGTACTTC. It specifies CASSPLRAETQYF. The full variable domain, with the rest looked up from reference TRBV18 and TRBJ2-5, is NAGVMQNPRHLVRRRGQEARLRCSPMKGHSHVYWYRQLPEEGLKFMVYLQKENIIDESGMPKERFSAEFPKEGPSILRIQQVVRGDSAAYFCASSPLRAETQYFGPGTRLLVL.

This chain uses TRBV18 with TRBJ1-3; no clear D gene. Germline CDR1 and CDR2: KGHSH and LQKENI. Trimming left V 0 bases short and J 0 bases short, with 6 bases between. The CDR3 runs 15 residues. The CDR3 DNA follows: TGTGCCAGCTCACCACCCGCTAACTCTGGAAACACCATATATTTT. It specifies CASSPPANSGNTIYF.

This clonotype was detected a few times. The rearrangement uses TRBV3-1 and TRBJ2-2; 8 nucleotides line up with TRBD2. CDR1 is LGHDT and CDR2 is YNNKEL in the germline V gene (reference sequence). V lost 4 bases, J lost 1 base, and 5 bases stayed unmatched. The CDR3 spans 16 residues. CDR3 amino acids: CASSPGGLRNTGELFF. The DNA for the CDR3 is TGTGCCAGCAGCCCGGGAGGGCTCCGGAACACCGGGGAGCTGTTTTTT.

This clonotype was counted many times. The chain carries TRBV29-1 and TRBJ2-7; D unclear. Germline V CDR1 and CDR2: SQVTM, ANQGSEA. The CDR3 runs to 14 residues. Trimming left V 4 bases short and J 2 bases short, with 15 bases between. CDR3 protein: CSVGLAAEPYEQYF. CDR3 in DNA: TGCAGCGTTGGGTTGGCGGCCGAGCCCTACGAGCAGTACTTC.

In this sample, this clonotype turned up a few times. This chain joins TRBV7-2 and TRBJ1-2, with TRBD1 identical over 9 bases. The CDR3 loop spans 16 amino acids. Germline CDR1 is SGHTA and CDR2 is FQGNSA. The ends lost 6 bases at V and 7 bases at J; junction bases unmatched: 15. CDR3 sequence reads: CASRTQGAGGVTGYTF. Written as DNA, the CDR3 is TGTGCCAGCAGGACACAGGGGGCGGGAGGTGTTACTGGCTACACCTTC.

J is TRBJ2-7 and V is TRBV20-1; 11 bases match TRBD2. This CDR3 contains 16 residues. Germline V gene sequence: CDR1 DFQATT, CDR2 SNEGSKA (reference sequence). Losses at the gene ends were 4 bases for V and 3 bases for J; bases not matched to a gene: 11. The CDR3 protein is CSATGTVGLADYEQYF. The CDR3 DNA sequence: TGCAGTGCTACCGGGACAGTGGGACTAGCGGACTACGAGCAGTACTTC.

This rearrangement joins TRBV28 to TRBJ2-3; D possibly corresponds to TRBD2 (5 bases). CDR1 MDHEN and CDR2 SYDVKM come from the germline V gene. V lost 10 bases and J lost 0, with 11 bases in between. This CDR3 is 13 amino acids long. The CDR3 nucleotides read TGTGCCATTCGTGGGGAGAGCACAGATACGCAGTATTTT. This gives the protein CAIRGESTDTQYF.

In its sample, this clonotype was seen many times. The CDR3 DNA reads as TGCGCCAGCAGCCGGCTAGCGGGAGCCGGCATTCAAGAGACCCAGTACTTC. Amino acids: CASSRLAGAGIQETQYF. V usage is TRBV4-3 and J usage is TRBJ2-5, with TRBD2 matching 10 bases. The CDR3 runs 17 residues. CDR1 and CDR2 (germline): LGHNA, YSLEER. Trimming at V came to 4 bases and at J to 2 bases, leaving 10 bases not matched to a gene.

The chain has TRBV11-2 and TRBJ2-3, with 14 bases fitting TRBD2. The junction had 8 bases not matched to a gene; V was cut back by 6 bases and J by 0 bases. CDR1 and CDR2 from the germline V gene are SGHAT and FQNNGV. This CDR3 is built from 18 residues. The CDR3: CASSYKTSGRASTDTQYF. In DNA, the CDR3 is TGTGCCAGCAGTTATAAGACTAGCGGGAGGGCCAGCACAGATACGCAGTATTTT.

This clonotype was counted many times. A read error is possible here, since a much larger clone lies one base away. The chain combines TRBV28 with TRBJ2-3, with a possible D match to TRBD2 (6 bases). Trimming took 3 bases from V and 0 from J, leaving 7 bases between them. Germline CDR1 and CDR2: MDHEN and SYDVKM. The CDR3 runs to 14 residues. The CDR3 is CASSFGTSTDTQYF. CDR3 DNA: TGTGCCAGCAGTTTTGGGACTAGCACAGATACGCAGTATTTT.

The chain uses TRBV7-6 and TRBJ2-3; 7 bases are a match to TRBD2. The length of the CDR3 is 16 residues. J was trimmed by 4 bases and V by 2 bases; bases with no gene match: 9. Germline V CDR1 and CDR2: SGHVS, FNYEAQ. The CDR3 coding sequence is TGTGCCAGCAGCTTACTTCAGGGACGGGAGGCAGATACGCAGTATTTT. This encodes CASSLLQGREADTQYF.

A few counts support this clonotype. V is TRBV7-2 and J is TRBJ2-3, with 10 nucleotides matching TRBD2. The CDR3 sequence is 15 residues long. Germline V CDR1 and CDR2: SGHTA, FQGNSA. The V gene end was trimmed by 6 bases and the J gene end by 4 bases; junction bases not matched to a gene: 7. The CDR3 nucleotides read TGTGCCAGCAGGGGGCTAGCGGGAGTTGCAGATACGCAGTATTTT. It is translated as CASRGLAGVADTQYF.

Written as DNA, the CDR3 is TGCGCCAGCAGCCAAGATCCAGCGGGAGGGGGCAATGAGCAGTTCTTC. This translates into CASSQDPAGGGNEQFF. J is TRBJ2-1 and V is TRBV4-3; the match to TRBD2 covers 10 bases. J lost 6 bases, V lost 0 bases, and 5 bases had no gene match. Germline V gives CDR1 LGHNA, CDR2 YSLEER. The CDR3 runs 16 residues.

The V gene is TRBV7-9, the J gene TRBJ1-2, with 9 positions matching TRBD1. CDR1 is SEHNR and CDR2 is FQNEAQ in the germline V gene (reference sequence). V was pared by 6 bases and J by 6 bases, with 5 bases of the junction left unmatched. This CDR3 is 13 amino acids long. CDR3 sequence reads: CASSHDRGDGYTF. Written as DNA, the CDR3 is TGTGCCAGCAGTCATGACAGGGGGGATGGCTACACCTTC.

Notes on this clonotype: An end of the junction differs from the germline gene, which may be a read error. The CDR3 coding sequence is TGTGCCAGCTGCCAAAAGGGGTTTAGCGGGAGACCCTACGAGCAGTACTTC. This encodes CASCQKGFSGRPYEQYF. This chain connects TRBV3-1 to TRBJ2-7, with 9 bases aligning to TRBD2. CDR3 length: 17 amino acids. Germline CDR1 reads LGHDT; CDR2 reads YNNKEL (reference sequence).

This sequence joins TRBV5-5 and TRBJ2-1, with D possibly called TRBD1 or TRBD2 (5 bases each). V was trimmed by 4 bases and J by 5 bases, leaving 19 bases between them. In germline, CDR1 is SGHKS, CDR2 YYEKEE (reference sequence). The CDR3 is 16 residues long. Here the CDR3 DNA reads TGTGCCAGCAGCCATGTGATGGGGGAGCCAAACAATGAGCAGTTCTTC. As protein: CASSHVMGEPNNEQFF.